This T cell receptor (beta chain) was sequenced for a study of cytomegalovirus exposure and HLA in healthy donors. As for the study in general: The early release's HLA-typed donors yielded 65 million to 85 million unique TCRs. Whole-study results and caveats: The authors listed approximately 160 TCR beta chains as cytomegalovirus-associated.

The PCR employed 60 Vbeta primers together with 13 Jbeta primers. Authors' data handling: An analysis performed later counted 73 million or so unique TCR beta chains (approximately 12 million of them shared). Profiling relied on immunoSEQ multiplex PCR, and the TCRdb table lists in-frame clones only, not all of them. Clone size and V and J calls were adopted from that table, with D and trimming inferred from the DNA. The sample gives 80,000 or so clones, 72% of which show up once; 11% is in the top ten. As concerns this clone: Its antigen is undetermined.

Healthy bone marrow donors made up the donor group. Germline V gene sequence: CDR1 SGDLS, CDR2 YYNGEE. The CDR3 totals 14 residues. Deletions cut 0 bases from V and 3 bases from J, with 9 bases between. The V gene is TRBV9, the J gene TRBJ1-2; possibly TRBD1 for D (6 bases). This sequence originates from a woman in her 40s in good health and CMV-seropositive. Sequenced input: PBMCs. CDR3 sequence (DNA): TGTGCCAGCAGCGTAGGGGACAAAGACTATGGCTACACCTTC. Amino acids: CASSVGDKDYGYTF.